This entry lists 27 T cell receptor beta chains sequenced from one sample in a study of prognosis after radiotherapy for stage I lung cancer. Multiplex PCR in two rounds served to amplify TCR beta CDR3 from genomic DNA. First-round PCR used primers specific to each TRBV and TRBJ gene. TCRdb called the multiplex PCR reads again in MiXCR, with one record for every CDR3 protein. The sample lists around 60,000 distinct CDR3 sequences, about 26% occurring once. Specimen: PBMCs, collected before or after stereotactic body radiation therapy (not recorded which). Receptors originate from a donor over 45 with non-small cell lung cancer.

On this clonotype itself: A much larger clonotype is one base distant, so this may be a read error. DNA of the CDR3: TGTGCCAGCAGCTTTACGAAAGTGGTCGGCTACACCTTC. Translating it yields CASSFTKVVGYTF. The chain employs TRBV12-3 or TRBV12-4 and TRBJ1-2, with D hard to call. The V end was cut by 6 bases, the J end by 8 bases, with 16 bases between. The CDR3 is made up of 13 amino acids.

This clonotype was picked up many times. The genes are TRBV10-3 and TRBJ2-2, with 9 bases lining up with TRBD1. CDR3 length: 14 amino acids. CDR1 is ENHRY, CDR2 SYGVKD, per germline. The trim removed 3 bases at V and 7 bases at J, leaving 3 bases unmatched. The CDR3, as DNA: TGTGCCATCAGTGAAGGGACAGGGTACGGGGAGCTGTTTTTT. Its translation is CAISEGTGYGELFF.

A note on this clonotype: A read error is possible here, since a much larger clone lies one base away. The gene calls are TRBV30 and TRBJ2-1, with 12 nucleotides matching TRBD2. The trim removed 0 bases at V and 10 bases at J, leaving 13 bases unmatched. The CDR3 has 17 amino acids. The germline V gene has CDR1 GTSNPN and CDR2 SVGIG (reference sequence). Here the CDR3 reads CAWSVLFGLAGRREQFF. The CDR3 DNA reads TGTGCCTGGAGTGTACTTTTCGGACTAGCGGGGCGGCGAGAGCAGTTCTTC.

This clonotype appeared many times. The chain uses TRBV7-3 and TRBJ1-2; D gene uncertain. CDR1 is SGHTA and CDR2 is FQGTGA in the germline V gene. V was clipped by 4 bases and J by 8 bases, with 11 bases between them. This CDR3 spans 12 amino acids. CDR3 sequence (DNA): TGTGCCAGCAGCTCTCAAGGGTTGGGCTACACCTTC. This codes for CASSSQGLGYTF.

This clonotype showed up just once. One end of the junction varies from germline; a read error may be responsible. The J gene is TRBJ1-5, the V gene TRBV6-5, with D unclear. CDR3 length equals 15 residues. The V gene's germline CDR1 is MNHEY and CDR2 SVGAGI. In DNA, the CDR3 is TGTGCCAGCAGTCACTCAGTTATAGGCAATCAGCCCCAGCATTTT. Protein sequence: CASSHSVIGNQPQHF.

Concerning this clonotype: It differs at one base from a far larger clone, so likely a read error. The chain is built from TRBV20-1 and TRBJ2-4, with 9 bases that match TRBD1. The CDR3 consists of 11 residues. CDR1 and CDR2 from the germline V gene are DFQATT and SNEGSKA (reference sequence). The CDR3 sequence: CSATDRGKKFF. In DNA form, the CDR3 reads TGCAGTGCCACTGACAGGGGGAAAAAGTTCTTC.

This clonotype was counted many times. V usage is TRBV24-1 and J usage is TRBJ2-1, with D perhaps matching TRBD2 (6 bases). Germline CDR1 reads KGHDR; CDR2 reads SFDVKD. The CDR3 is made up of 13 amino acids. The V and J ends lost 7 bases and 6 bases respectively, with 12 bases between them. DNA of the CDR3: TGTGCCACCAGCCTGCTCGGGGGCAATGAGCAGTTCTTC. It yields the protein CATSLLGGNEQFF.

The rearrangement links TRBV5-5 to TRBJ2-5; D not certain. The CDR3 spans 13 residues. V was clipped by 0 bases and J by 5 bases, with 8 bases between them. Germline V CDR1 and CDR2: SGHKS, YYEKEE (reference sequence). DNA for the CDR3: TGTGCCAGCAGCTTGGACCTCAGGGAGACCCAGTACTTC. Residues: CASSLDLRETQYF.

This clonotype was recorded many times. The chain combines TRBV28 with TRBJ2-7; 7 bases align to TRBD1. V lost 3 bases and J lost 5; bases outside the gene matches: 4. The CDR3 runs 13 residues. Germline V gene data show CDR1 as MDHEN and CDR2 as SYDVKM. The CDR3 bases are TGTGCCAGCAGTTTTGACAGGGTTGACGAGCAGTACTTC. Translation: CASSFDRVDEQYF.

As for this clonotype: As the CDR3 is not closed by the conserved phenylalanine or tryptophan, this likely results from a read error. The rearrangement uses TRBV2 and TRBJ2-5; D unresolved. V lost 0 bases and J 3 bases, leaving 5 bases between the germline ends. Germline CDR1 SNHLY, CDR2 FYNNEI. The CDR3 sequence is 13 residues long. The chain's CDR3 is CASSEALKETQYL. The DNA of the CDR3 is TGTGCCAGCAGTGAAGCTTTGAAAGAGACCCAGTACCTC.

The chain recombines TRBV6-2 or TRBV6-3 with TRBJ2-1, with D maybe TRBD1 (5 bases). The CDR3 is made up of 15 amino acids. In germline, CDR1 is MNHEY, CDR2 SVGEGT. Trimming took 0 bases from V and 7 from J, leaving 13 bases between them. CDR3 sequence: CASSYSKGASNEQFF. For the CDR3, the DNA is TGTGCCAGCAGTTACTCTAAAGGGGCGAGTAATGAGCAGTTCTTC.

This clonotype was recorded at least ten times. The chain has TRBV5-4 and TRBJ2-5, with TRBD1 as a possible D gene (5 bases). The CDR3 consists of 15 residues. Trimming took 4 bases from V and 3 from J, leaving 16 bases between them. Germline V lookup: CDR1 SGHNT, CDR2 YYREEE (reference sequence). The CDR3 reads CASSPGPRGKETQYF. The CDR3 DNA reads as TGTGCCAGCAGCCCCGGACCTAGGGGCAAAGAGACCCAGTACTTC.

Turning to this clonotype: A much more abundant neighbour one base away suggests this may be a read error. Lacking the conserved final phenylalanine or tryptophan, this CDR3 likely reflects a read error. J is TRBJ2-5 and V is TRBV4-2; 8 bases agree with TRBD2. Trimming took 3 bases from V and 4 from J; bases not matched to a gene: 4. The CDR3 contains 14 residues. Germline CDR1 and CDR2: LGHNA and YNFKEQ. CDR3 nucleotide sequence: TGTGCCAGCAGCCAGACCGGGACTAGAGAGACCCAGTACTTA. Protein: CASSQTGTRETQYL.

At least ten counts were recorded for this clonotype. This rearrangement joins TRBV2 to TRBJ1-2; TRBD1 agrees at 7 bases. The CDR3 is 16 amino acids. The V and J ends lost 4 bases and 4 bases, in that order; junction bases with no gene match: 12. Germline V CDR1 and CDR2: SNHLY, FYNNEI. The CDR3 nucleotides read TGTGCCAGCAGTGTACCGGGACAGCAAGCTAGCTATGGCTACACCTTC. Protein product: CASSVPGQQASYGYTF.

On this clonotype: Germline and junction disagree at one end, which may indicate a read error. The gene calls are TRBV11-2 and TRBJ2-2; D uncertain. Germline CDR1 reads SGHAT; CDR2 reads FQNNGV. This CDR3 is built from 16 residues. CDR3 loop: CACSPEGMVLPGELFF. The CDR3, as DNA: TGTGCCTGCAGCCCCGAAGGGATGGTGCTTCCCGGGGAGCTGTTTTTT.

This clonotype was detected many times. V and J are TRBV18 and TRBJ2-7, with TRBD2 as a possible D gene (5 bases). CDR3 length equals 15 residues. Trimming removed 3 bases at V and 3 bases at J, with 15 bases between. The V gene's germline CDR1 is KGHSH and CDR2 LQKENI. The CDR3 region has the DNA TGTGCCAGCTCACCCACAACAACTAGTGACTACGAGCAGTACTTC. The encoded protein is CASSPTTTSDYEQYF.

As to this clonotype: A read error may explain this, as a much larger clone is one base away. The V call is TRBV20-1, the J call TRBJ2-5, with D possibly called TRBD1 or TRBD2 (6 bases each). This CDR3 contains 11 residues. CDR1 and CDR2 (germline): DFQATT, SNEGSKA (reference sequence). V gave up 6 bases and J gave up 5 bases, with 10 bases separating them. CDR3 sequence (DNA): TGCAGTGCGGGGGGCATGGAGACCCAGTACTTC. Amino acids: CSAGGMETQYF.

At least ten counts were recorded for this clonotype. The V gene is TRBV6-1, the J gene TRBJ2-7; D is uncertain. The CDR3 has 13 residues. Trimming left V 7 bases short and J 2 bases short, with 12 bases between. Looked up from germline, CDR1 is MNHNS and CDR2 is SASEGT. CDR3 in amino acids: CASIGPETYEQYF. The CDR3, as DNA: TGTGCCAGCATCGGTCCGGAAACCTACGAGCAGTACTTC.

The chain employs TRBV15 and TRBJ1-3; TRBD1 might be the D (6 bases). CDR1 and CDR2 from the germline V gene are LNHNV and YYDKDF (reference sequence). There are 11 residues in the CDR3. The CDR3 protein is CPIGGGDTIYF. The CDR3 DNA follows: TGTCCCATAGGGGGAGGAGACACCATATATTTT.

At least ten counts were recorded for this clonotype. The CDR3 region is CASSRGQGANEKLFF. CDR3 DNA: TGCGCCAGCAGCCGTGGACAGGGGGCGAATGAAAAACTGTTTTTT. This sequence joins TRBV4-1 and TRBJ1-4; 11 positions agree with TRBD1. CDR3 length: 15 amino acids. The V gene's germline CDR1 is MGHRA and CDR2 YSYEKL. V trimming: 4 bases; J trimming: 5 bases; junction bases outside the gene matches: 3.

In its sample, this clonotype was seen a few times. The rearrangement joins TRBV18 to TRBJ1-1, with no clear D. The CDR3 runs to 16 residues. The V gene lost 3 bases and the J gene lost 0 bases, with 14 bases spanning the gap. In germline, CDR1 is KGHSH, CDR2 LQKENI. CDR3 in amino acids: CASSPRDISLNTEAFF. The CDR3 DNA follows: TGTGCCAGCTCACCCCGCGATATATCTCTGAACACTGAAGCTTTCTTT.

As for this clonotype: It is likely a read error: a sequence one base away is far more abundant. The chain employs TRBV6-5 and TRBJ2-5; no clear D gene. From germline, CDR1 is MNHEY and CDR2 SVGAGI. The V end was cut by 2 bases, the J end by 4 bases, with 8 bases between. CDR3 length: 13 amino acids. CDR3 in amino acids: CASSYSSGETQYF. The CDR3 coding sequence is TGTGCCAGCAGTTACAGTTCCGGAGAGACCCAGTACTTC.

On this clonotype itself: A far larger clone is one base from this, pointing to a likely read error. The genes are TRBV6-9 and TRBJ1-1; TRBD1 might be the D (6 bases). Trimming took 7 bases from V and 4 from J, leaving 25 bases between them. Germline V lookup: CDR1 MNHGY, CDR2 SVAAGI. The CDR3 has 17 residues. The CDR3 is CASKVPRGRGMSTEAFF. The CDR3 DNA reads TGTGCCAGCAAGGTCCCAAGGGGCAGGGGAATGAGCACTGAAGCTTTCTTT.

As concerns this clonotype: A much more abundant neighbour one base away suggests this may be a read error. J is TRBJ1-1 and V is TRBV7-6; a weak D match, TRBD1 (5 bases). This CDR3 has 15 residues. In germline, CDR1 is SGHVS, CDR2 FNYEAQ. V shed 8 bases and J shed 0 bases, with 16 bases lying between them. CDR3 sequence: CASRRTWGMNTEAFF. CDR3 nucleotides: TGTGCCAGCCGAAGGACATGGGGAATGAACACTGAAGCTTTCTTT.

On this clonotype: A far larger clone is a single base away, which makes a read error likely. The rearrangement uses TRBV6-1 and TRBJ1-5; D may be TRBD1 (5 bases). The CDR3 covers 17 residues. Germline assignment: CDR1 MNHNS and CDR2 SASEGT. CDR3 residues: CACSYVRKGFRDQPQHF. The CDR3 DNA is TGTGCCTGCAGTTACGTACGCAAAGGATTCAGGGATCAGCCCCAGCATTTT.

This clonotype was counted many times. This chain joins TRBV30 and TRBJ1-6, with TRBD1 matching 7 bases. The germline gives CDR1 GTSNPN, CDR2 SVGIG (reference sequence). CDR3 size: 16 residues. V was clipped by 5 bases and J by 6 bases; unmatched bases: 13. CDR3 nucleotides: TGTGCCTGGTCTCTCTCCCCGACAGGGTCTAATTCACCCCTCCACTTT. The encoded protein is CAWSLSPTGSNSPLHF.

The V call is TRBV9, the J call TRBJ2-1; D remains ambiguous. The CDR3 has 15 amino acids. The V and J ends lost 3 bases and 5 bases respectively, with 15 bases between them. Per germline, CDR1 SGDLS and CDR2 YYNGEE. This chain's CDR3 is CASSEGLSPDNEQFF. The DNA of the CDR3 is TGTGCCAGCAGCGAGGGCCTGAGTCCGGACAATGAGCAGTTCTTC.